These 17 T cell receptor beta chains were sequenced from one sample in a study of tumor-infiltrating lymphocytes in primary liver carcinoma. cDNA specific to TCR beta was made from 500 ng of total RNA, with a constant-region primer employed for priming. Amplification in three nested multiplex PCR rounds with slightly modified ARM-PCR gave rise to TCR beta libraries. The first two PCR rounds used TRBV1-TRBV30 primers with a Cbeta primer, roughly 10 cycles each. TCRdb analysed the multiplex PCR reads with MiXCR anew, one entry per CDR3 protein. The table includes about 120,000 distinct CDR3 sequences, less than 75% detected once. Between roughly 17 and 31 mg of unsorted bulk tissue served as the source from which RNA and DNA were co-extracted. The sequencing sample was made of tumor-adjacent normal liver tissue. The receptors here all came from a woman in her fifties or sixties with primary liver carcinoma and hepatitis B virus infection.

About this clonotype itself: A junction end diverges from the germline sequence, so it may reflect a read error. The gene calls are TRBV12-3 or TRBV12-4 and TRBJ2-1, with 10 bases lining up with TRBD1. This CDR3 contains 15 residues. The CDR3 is CASSLRGTGDVEQFF. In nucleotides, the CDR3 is TGCGCCAGCTCCCTTAGGGGGACAGGGGATGTTGAGCAGTTCTTC.

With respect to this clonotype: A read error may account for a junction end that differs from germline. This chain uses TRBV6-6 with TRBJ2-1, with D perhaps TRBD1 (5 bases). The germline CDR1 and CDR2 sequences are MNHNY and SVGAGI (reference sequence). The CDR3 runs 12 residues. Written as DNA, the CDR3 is TGTGCCAGCTCCCAAGGGGCCAATGAGCACTTCTTC. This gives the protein CASSQGANEHFF.

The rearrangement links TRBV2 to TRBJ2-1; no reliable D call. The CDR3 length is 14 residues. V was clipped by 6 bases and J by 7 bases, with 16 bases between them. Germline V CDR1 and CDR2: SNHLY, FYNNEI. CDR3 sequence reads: CASRAMSIDNEQFF. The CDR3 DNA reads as TGTGCCAGCAGGGCTATGAGTATCGATAATGAGCAGTTCTTC.

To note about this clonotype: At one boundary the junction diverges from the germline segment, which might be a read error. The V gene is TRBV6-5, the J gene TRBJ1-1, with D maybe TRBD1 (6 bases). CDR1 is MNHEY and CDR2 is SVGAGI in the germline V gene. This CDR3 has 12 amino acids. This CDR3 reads CDSSHPGTEAFF. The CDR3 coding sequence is TGTGACAGCAGTCACCCAGGGACAGAAGCTTTCTTT.

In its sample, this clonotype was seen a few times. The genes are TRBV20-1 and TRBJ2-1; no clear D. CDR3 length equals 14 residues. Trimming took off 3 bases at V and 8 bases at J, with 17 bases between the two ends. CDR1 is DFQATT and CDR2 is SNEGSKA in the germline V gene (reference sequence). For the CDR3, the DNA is TGCAGTGCTAGGGTAGGAATACATTCGGATGAGCAGTTCTTC. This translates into CSARVGIHSDEQFF.

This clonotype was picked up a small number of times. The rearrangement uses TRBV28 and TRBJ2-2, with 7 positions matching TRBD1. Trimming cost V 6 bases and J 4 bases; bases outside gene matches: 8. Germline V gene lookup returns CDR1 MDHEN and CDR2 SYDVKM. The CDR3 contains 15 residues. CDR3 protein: CASSPDRDGTGELFF. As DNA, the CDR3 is TGTGCCAGCAGCCCCGACAGGGACGGCACCGGGGAGCTGTTTTTT.

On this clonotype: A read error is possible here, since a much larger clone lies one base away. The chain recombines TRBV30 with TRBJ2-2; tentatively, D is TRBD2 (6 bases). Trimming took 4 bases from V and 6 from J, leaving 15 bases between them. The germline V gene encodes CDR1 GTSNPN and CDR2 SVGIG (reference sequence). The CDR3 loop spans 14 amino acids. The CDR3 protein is CAWMIGRSPGELFF. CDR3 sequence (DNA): TGTGCCTGGATGATAGGGAGGAGTCCCGGGGAGCTGTTTTTT.

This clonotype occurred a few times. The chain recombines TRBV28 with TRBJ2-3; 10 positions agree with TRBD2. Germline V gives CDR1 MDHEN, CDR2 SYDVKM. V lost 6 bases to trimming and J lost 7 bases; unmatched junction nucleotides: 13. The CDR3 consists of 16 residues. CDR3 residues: CASRLGAGGEGYTQYF. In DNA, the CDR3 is TGTGCCAGCAGGCTAGGAGCGGGAGGGGAAGGGTATACGCAGTATTTT. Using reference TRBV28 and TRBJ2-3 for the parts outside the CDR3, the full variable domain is DVKVTQSSRYLVKRTGEKVFLECVQDMDHENMFWYRQDPGLGLRLIYFSYDVKMKEKGDIPEGYSVSREKKERFSLILESASTNQTSMYLCASRLGAGGEGYTQYFGPGTRLTVL.

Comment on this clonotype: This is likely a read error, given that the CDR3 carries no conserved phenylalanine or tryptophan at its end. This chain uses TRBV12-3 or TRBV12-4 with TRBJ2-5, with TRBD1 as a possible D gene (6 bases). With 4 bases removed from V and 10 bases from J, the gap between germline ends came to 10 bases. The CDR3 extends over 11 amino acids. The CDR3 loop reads CASSYAGDQYL. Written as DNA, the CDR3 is TGTGCCAGCAGTTACGCAGGGGACCAGTACCTC.

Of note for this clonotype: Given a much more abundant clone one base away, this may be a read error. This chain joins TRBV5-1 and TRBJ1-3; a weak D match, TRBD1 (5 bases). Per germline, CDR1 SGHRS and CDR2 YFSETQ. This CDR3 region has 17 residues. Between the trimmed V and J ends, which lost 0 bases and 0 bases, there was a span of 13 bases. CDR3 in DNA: TGCGCCAGCAGCTTGGTGACAGTCGGCATCTCTGGAAACACCATATATTTT. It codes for CASSLVTVGISGNTIYF.

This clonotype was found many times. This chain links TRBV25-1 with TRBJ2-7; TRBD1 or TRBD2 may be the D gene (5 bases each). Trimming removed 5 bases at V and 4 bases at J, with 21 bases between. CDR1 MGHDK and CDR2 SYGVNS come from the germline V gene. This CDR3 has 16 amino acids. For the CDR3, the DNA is TGTGCCAGCAGTTCCGCACGGGGAGCAGGGTCATACGAGCAGTACTTC. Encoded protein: CASSSARGAGSYEQYF.

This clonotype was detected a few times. The chain's CDR3 is CASSGQARLRKNIQYF. As DNA, the CDR3 is TGTGCCAGCAGTGGACAGGCGCGACTAAGGAAAAACATTCAGTACTTC. The chain has TRBV6-1 and TRBJ2-4, with a weak D call TRBD1 (6 bases). Germline loops: CDR1 MNHNS, CDR2 SASEGT. Deletions cut 4 bases from V and 4 bases from J, with 17 bases between. The CDR3 totals 16 residues.

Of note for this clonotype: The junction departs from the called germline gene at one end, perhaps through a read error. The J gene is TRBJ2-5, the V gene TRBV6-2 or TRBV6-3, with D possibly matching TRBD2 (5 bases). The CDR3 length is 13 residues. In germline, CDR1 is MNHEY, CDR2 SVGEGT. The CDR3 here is CVSGYNPRRTQYF. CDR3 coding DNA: TGTGTCAGCGGTTACAACCCACGGAGGACCCAGTACTTC.

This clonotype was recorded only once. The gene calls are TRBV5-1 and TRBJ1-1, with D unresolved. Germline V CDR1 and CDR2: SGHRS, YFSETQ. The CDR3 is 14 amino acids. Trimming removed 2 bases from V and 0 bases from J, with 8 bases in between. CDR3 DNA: TGCGCCAGCAGCTTACTGGATTTGAACACTGAAGCTTTCTTT. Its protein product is CASSLLDLNTEAFF.

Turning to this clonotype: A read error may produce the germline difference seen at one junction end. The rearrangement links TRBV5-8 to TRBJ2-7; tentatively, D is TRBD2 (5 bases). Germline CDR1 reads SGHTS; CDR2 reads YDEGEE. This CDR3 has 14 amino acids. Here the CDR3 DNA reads TGTGCCAGCAGATCCCGGACTCAAACCTACGAACAGTACTTC. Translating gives CASRSRTQTYEQYF.

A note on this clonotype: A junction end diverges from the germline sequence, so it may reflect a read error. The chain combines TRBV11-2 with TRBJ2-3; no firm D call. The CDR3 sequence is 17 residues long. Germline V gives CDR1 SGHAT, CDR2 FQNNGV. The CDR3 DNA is TGTGCCAGCAGCTTAGTAATGGGGATAAGGAGCACAGATACACAGTATTTT. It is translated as CASSLVMGIRSTDTQYF.

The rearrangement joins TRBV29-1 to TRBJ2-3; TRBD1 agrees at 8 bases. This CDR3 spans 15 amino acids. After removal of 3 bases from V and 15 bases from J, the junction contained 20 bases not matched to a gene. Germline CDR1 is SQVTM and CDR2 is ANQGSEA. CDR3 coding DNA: TGCAGCGTTGAGATCAGGGGGCGAGGCACAGATATGCAATATTTT. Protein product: CSVEIRGRGTDMQYF.